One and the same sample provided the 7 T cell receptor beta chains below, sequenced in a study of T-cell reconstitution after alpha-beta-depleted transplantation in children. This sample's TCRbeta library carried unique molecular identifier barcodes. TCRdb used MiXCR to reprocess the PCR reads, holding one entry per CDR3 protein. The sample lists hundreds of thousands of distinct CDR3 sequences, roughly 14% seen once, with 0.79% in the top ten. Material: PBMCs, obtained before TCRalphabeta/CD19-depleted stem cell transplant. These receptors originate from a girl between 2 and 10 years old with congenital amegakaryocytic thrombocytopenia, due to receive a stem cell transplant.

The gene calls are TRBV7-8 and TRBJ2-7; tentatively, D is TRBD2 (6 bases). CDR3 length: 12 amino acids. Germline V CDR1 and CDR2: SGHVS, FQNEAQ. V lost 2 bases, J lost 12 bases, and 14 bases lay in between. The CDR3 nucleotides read TGTGCCAGCAGCTTAACCCGGGAGCGTACGTACTTC. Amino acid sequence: CASSLTRERTYF.

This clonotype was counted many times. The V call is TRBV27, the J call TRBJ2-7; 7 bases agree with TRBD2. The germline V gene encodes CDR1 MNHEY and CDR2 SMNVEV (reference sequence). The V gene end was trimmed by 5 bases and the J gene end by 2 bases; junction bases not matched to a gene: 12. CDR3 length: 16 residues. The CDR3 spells CASSPFTGGYAYEQYF. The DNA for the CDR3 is TGTGCCAGCAGTCCGTTTACGGGGGGATACGCCTACGAGCAGTACTTC.

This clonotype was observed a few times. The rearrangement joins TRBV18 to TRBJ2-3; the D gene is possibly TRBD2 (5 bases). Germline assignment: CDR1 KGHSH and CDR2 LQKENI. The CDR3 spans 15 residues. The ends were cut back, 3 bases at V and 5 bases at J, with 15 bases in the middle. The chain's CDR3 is CASSPGRDVIDTQYF. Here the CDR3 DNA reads TGTGCCAGCTCACCTGGTCGGGATGTAATAGATACGCAGTATTTT.

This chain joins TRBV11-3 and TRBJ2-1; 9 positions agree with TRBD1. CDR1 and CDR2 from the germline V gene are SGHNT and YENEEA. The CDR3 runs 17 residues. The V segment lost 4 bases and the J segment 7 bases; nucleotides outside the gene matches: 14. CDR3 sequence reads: CASSSNRGRGSVNEQFF. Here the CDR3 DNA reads TGTGCCAGCAGCTCTAACAGGGGGCGCGGGTCAGTTAATGAGCAGTTCTTC.

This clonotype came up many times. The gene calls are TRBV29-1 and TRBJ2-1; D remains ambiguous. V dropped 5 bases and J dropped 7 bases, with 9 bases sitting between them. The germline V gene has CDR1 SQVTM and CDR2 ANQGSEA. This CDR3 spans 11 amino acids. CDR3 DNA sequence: TGCAGCGTTCGGTGGGTGAATGAGCAGTTCTTC. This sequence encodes CSVRWVNEQFF.

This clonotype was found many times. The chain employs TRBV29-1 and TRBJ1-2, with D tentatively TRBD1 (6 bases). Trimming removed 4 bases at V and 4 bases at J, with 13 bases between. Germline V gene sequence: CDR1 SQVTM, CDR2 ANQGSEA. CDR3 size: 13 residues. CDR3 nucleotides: TGCAGCGTTGTTTACAGGGAGTCCTATGGCTACACCTTC. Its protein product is CSVVYRESYGYTF.

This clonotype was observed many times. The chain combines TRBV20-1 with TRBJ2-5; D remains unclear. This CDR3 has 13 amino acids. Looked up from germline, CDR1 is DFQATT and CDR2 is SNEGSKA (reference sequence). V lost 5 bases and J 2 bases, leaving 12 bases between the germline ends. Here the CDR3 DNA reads TGCAGTGCTCAATCCGACGGGCAAGAGACCCAGTACTTC. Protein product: CSAQSDGQETQYF.